This T cell receptor beta chain originates from a study of T cells after yellow fever vaccination. TCRdb independently ran MiXCR on the 5' RACE reads; one entry per CDR3 protein. The sample has some 250,000 distinct CDR3 sequences, approximately 3.5% seen once. This clonotype was counted ten times or more. Germline values: CDR1 SGDLS, CDR2 YYNGEE. The CDR3 is 15 amino acids. V was clipped by 0 bases and J by 6 bases; unmatched bases: 4. The source material was PBMCs, sampled 15 days after the yellow fever booster vaccination. This chain joins TRBV9 and TRBJ2-1; TRBD1 matches 9 bases. The TCR was taken from a man aged 18-30 years who received the YFV17D yellow fever vaccine. The CDR3 reads CASSVGPGQGNEQFF. The DNA for the CDR3 is TGTGCCAGCAGCGTAGGACCGGGACAGGGCAATGAGCAGTTCTTC.